The present T cell receptor (beta chain) was sequenced within a study of CXCR3-negative and CXCR3-positive naive CD8 T cells. The authors gated naive CD8+ T cells as CD45RO-CCR7+CD27+CD95-. With UMI labels, 5' RACE was used to prepare the TRB cDNA libraries. TCRdb re-called the 5' RACE reads and shows each CDR3 protein once, DNA omitted. With 90,000 to 95,000 distinct CDR3 sequences in the sample, the ten largest clones hold approximately 1.7%. As to this clonotype: Its antigen is not identified.

Study-level findings and limits: Diversity ran similarly high across both naive subsets but far lower in memory CD8+ cells. Similar TRBV-TRBJ usage characterized naive CXCR3-negative and CXCR3-positive cells; memory cells differed.

The CDR3 is 13 residues long. The germline V gene has CDR1 SQVTM and CDR2 ANQGSEA. The receptor comes from a human donor in good health. Some clones in this sample may be carry-over from other donors' samples. The rearrangement joins TRBV29-1 to TRBJ2-7; TCRdb's D call, TRBD1, is unchecked because there is no DNA. Sequenced material: naive CXCR3- CD8+ T cells from blood. This sample's subset: CD45RO-CCR7+CD27+CD95- naive CD8+ T cells lacking CXCR3 (TNR3-). The CDR3 protein is CSVGQGFSYEQYF.